This is a list of T cell receptor beta chains from one sample in a study of T cell changes during pregnancy in multiple sclerosis. Using immunoSEQ multiplex PCR, the repertoire was profiled, and TCRdb retains in-frame clones only, with some absent. There are 95,000 to 110,000 clones in the sample; 92% occur only once, and around 0.84% lies in the top ten. Material: peripheral blood, obtained after pregnancy. These receptors were taken from a female donor with multiple sclerosis, enrolled in a pregnancy study. The CDR3 runs from the conserved cysteine through the conserved F or W. D genes are given only for firm matches. Not every row has a clone size; where given, it reads once, few, many or a size class.

j_call: TRBJ2-2
clone_size: NA
d_call: TRBD2
v_call: TRBV5-4
cdr3_nt: TGTGCCAGCAGCCTGGGACTAGCGGGACCCACCGGGGAGCTGTTTTTT
cdr3_aa: CASSLGLAGPTGELFF

j_call: TRBJ2-1
clone_size: NA
d_call: TRBD2
v_call: TRBV5-5
cdr3_nt: TGTGCCAGCAGCATGACTAGCGGGATTTGGAATGAGCAGTTCTTC
cdr3_aa: CASSMTSGIWNEQFF

j_call: TRBJ1-1
clone_size: NA
d_call: NA
v_call: TRBV21-1
cdr3_nt: TGTGCCAGCAGCAAAGCGCTGACAGGAAACACTGAAGCTTTCTTT
cdr3_aa: CASSKALTGNTEAFF

j_call: TRBJ1-1
clone_size: NA
d_call: TRBD1
v_call: TRBV5-1
cdr3_nt: TGCGCCAGCAGCTCTGAACCCCAGGGGGCGGGCACTGAAGCTTTCTTT
cdr3_aa: CASSSEPQGAGTEAFF

j_call: TRBJ1-1
clone_size: NA
d_call: NA
v_call: TRBV7-2
cdr3_nt: TGTGCCACCAGCCCCCACGGGGTGACTGAAGCTTTCTTT
cdr3_aa: CATSPHGVTEAFF

j_call: TRBJ2-5
clone_size: NA
d_call: NA
v_call: TRBV7-6
cdr3_nt: TGTGCCAGCAGCTTAGGAGGGACAAGCTTAGGGGAGACCCAGTACTTC
cdr3_aa: CASSLGGTSLGETQYF

j_call: TRBJ1-1
clone_size: NA
d_call: NA
v_call: TRBV5-5
cdr3_nt: TGTGCCAGCAGCTTGGGGACTCTCGGGGAAGCTTTCTTT
cdr3_aa: CASSLGTLGEAFF

j_call: TRBJ1-5
clone_size: NA
d_call: NA
v_call: TRBV29-1
cdr3_nt: TGCAGCGTTAGGGCAGGGGATCAGCCCCAGCATTTT
cdr3_aa: CSVRAGDQPQHF

j_call: TRBJ2-3
clone_size: NA
d_call: NA
v_call: TRBV27
cdr3_nt: TGTGCCAGCAGTTTAAGGATCCCCTGGGGGCTACAATCAGATACGCAGTATTTT
cdr3_aa: CASSLRIPWGLQSDTQYF

j_call: TRBJ2-5
clone_size: NA
d_call: TRBD1
v_call: TRBV5-1
cdr3_nt: TGCGCCAGCAGCTTAACAGGGGGCGCGGAGACCCAGTACTTC
cdr3_aa: CASSLTGGAETQYF

j_call: TRBJ2-5
clone_size: NA
d_call: NA
v_call: TRBV29-1
cdr3_nt: TGCAGCGTTGAAGACGGACAGGGAGGGGAGACCCAGTACTTC
cdr3_aa: CSVEDGQGGETQYF

j_call: TRBJ1-5
clone_size: once
d_call: NA
v_call: TRBV27
cdr3_nt: TGTGCCAGCAGTTTATACGGGGGGCCTGGGTTTAATCAGCCCCAGCATTTT
cdr3_aa: CASSLYGGPGFNQPQHF

j_call: TRBJ2-5
clone_size: NA
d_call: NA
v_call: TRBV7-2
cdr3_nt: TGTGCCAGCAGCTTAGGGGGCGGCCAAGAGACCCAGTACTTC
cdr3_aa: CASSLGGGQETQYF

j_call: TRBJ1-2
clone_size: NA
d_call: NA
v_call: TRBV9
cdr3_nt: TGTGCCAGCAGCGCAGGAGGCAGCTCTACTAACTATGGCTACACCTTC
cdr3_aa: CASSAGGSSTNYGYTF

j_call: TRBJ1-1
clone_size: NA
d_call: NA
v_call: TRBV19
cdr3_nt: TGTGCCAGTAGTGGAGGATACACTGAAGCTTTCTTT
cdr3_aa: CASSGGYTEAFF

j_call: TRBJ2-2
clone_size: NA
d_call: NA
v_call: TRBV6-5
cdr3_nt: TGTGCCAGCAGTTACTCGACGAGGAACGGGGAGCTGTTTTTT
cdr3_aa: CASSYSTRNGELFF

j_call: TRBJ1-2
clone_size: NA
d_call: NA
v_call: TRBV4-3
cdr3_nt: TGCGCCAGCAGCCAGAGGGGGACCAGCACCTATGGCTACACCTTC
cdr3_aa: CASSQRGTSTYGYTF

j_call: TRBJ2-7
clone_size: NA
d_call: TRBD1
v_call: TRBV7-2
cdr3_nt: TGTGCCAGCAGCTTTCGACCGGGACAGATTAACTACGAGCAGTACTTC
cdr3_aa: CASSFRPGQINYEQYF

j_call: TRBJ1-2
clone_size: once
d_call: NA
v_call: TRBV6-5
cdr3_nt: TGTGCCAGCAGCTCTACCGGGACATCCTATGGCTACACCTTC
cdr3_aa: CASSSTGTSYGYTF

j_call: TRBJ1-1
clone_size: NA
d_call: NA
v_call: TRBV6-5
cdr3_nt: TGTGCCAGCAGTTACTCAGGCCTGTGGGGGCACACTGAAGCTTTCTTT
cdr3_aa: CASSYSGLWGHTEAFF

j_call: TRBJ2-2
clone_size: NA
d_call: NA
v_call: TRBV19
cdr3_nt: TGTGCCAGTAGTATAAGGGGAACCGGGGAGCTGTTTTTT
cdr3_aa: CASSIRGTGELFF

j_call: TRBJ2-1
clone_size: NA
d_call: NA
v_call: TRBV9
cdr3_nt: TGTGCCAGCAGCGTTTATAACTACCGGAACGATGAGCAGTTCTTC
cdr3_aa: CASSVYNYRNDEQFF

j_call: TRBJ2-1
clone_size: NA
d_call: TRBD1
v_call: TRBV5-1
cdr3_nt: TGCGCCAGCAGCTTGGTGGGACAGTCCTACAATGAGCAGTTCTTC
cdr3_aa: CASSLVGQSYNEQFF

j_call: TRBJ2-1
clone_size: few
d_call: NA
v_call: TRBV19
cdr3_nt: TGTGCCAGTACCATGGGAGGACCATTTAGCTCCTACAATGAGCAGTTCTTC
cdr3_aa: CASTMGGPFSSYNEQFF

j_call: TRBJ1-5
clone_size: NA
d_call: NA
v_call: TRBV21-1
cdr3_nt: TGTGCCAGCAGCAATAGGGGTAGCAATCAGCCCCAGCATTTT
cdr3_aa: CASSNRGSNQPQHF

j_call: TRBJ1-5
clone_size: NA
d_call: NA
v_call: TRBV28
cdr3_nt: TGTGCCAGCCTGGTGGGGAGTAGCAATCAGCCCCAGCATTTT
cdr3_aa: CASLVGSSNQPQHF

j_call: TRBJ2-3
clone_size: NA
d_call: NA
v_call: TRBV11-2
cdr3_nt: TGTGCCAGCAGCCGAAAAACACCCCGGGGGGCGAACACAGATACGCAGTATTTT
cdr3_aa: CASSRKTPRGANTDTQYF

j_call: TRBJ2-1
clone_size: NA
d_call: TRBD2
v_call: TRBV19
cdr3_nt: TGTGCCAGTACCACTACTAGCGGGGGGGCTAGTGGGGTCGGTGAGCAGTTCTTC
cdr3_aa: CASTTTSGGASGVGEQFF

j_call: TRBJ2-2
clone_size: NA
d_call: NA
v_call: TRBV7-2
cdr3_nt: TGTGCCAGCAGCTTAGTTACTAAATTTAACACCGGGGAGCTGTTTTTT
cdr3_aa: CASSLVTKFNTGELFF

j_call: TRBJ1-5
clone_size: NA
d_call: NA
v_call: TRBV7-5
cdr3_nt: TGTGTCAGAAGCTTAGCAGGGGAAGGTGTCCCCCAGCATTTT
cdr3_aa: CVRSLAGEGVPQHF

j_call: TRBJ2-7
clone_size: NA
d_call: NA
v_call: TRBV28
cdr3_nt: TGTGCCAGCGAGGGCCAGGTCTACGAGCAGTACTTC
cdr3_aa: CASEGQVYEQYF

j_call: TRBJ2-1
clone_size: NA
d_call: TRBD1
v_call: TRBV28
cdr3_nt: TGTGCCAGCAGTCCGCAGGGGACAGGCCTCGACGATGAGCAGTTCTTC
cdr3_aa: CASSPQGTGLDDEQFF

j_call: TRBJ2-1
clone_size: NA
d_call: TRBD1
v_call: TRBV6-4
cdr3_nt: TGTGCCAGCAGTGACGGGACAGGGTACAATGAGCAGTTCTTC
cdr3_aa: CASSDGTGYNEQFF

j_call: TRBJ1-2
clone_size: NA
d_call: TRBD1
v_call: TRBV6-4
cdr3_nt: TGTGCCAGCAGCCAGACAGGGCATAACTATGGCTACACCTTC
cdr3_aa: CASSQTGHNYGYTF

j_call: TRBJ2-5
clone_size: NA
d_call: NA
v_call: TRBV9
cdr3_nt: TGTGCCAGCAGCGCGATCGGGACACCGTACCAAGAGACCCAGTACTTC
cdr3_aa: CASSAIGTPYQETQYF

j_call: TRBJ2-1
clone_size: NA
d_call: TRBD1
v_call: TRBV27
cdr3_nt: TGTGCCAGCAGCAATACGCTCGGACAGGCTGGGGATGAGCAGTTCTTC
cdr3_aa: CASSNTLGQAGDEQFF

j_call: TRBJ2-5
clone_size: NA
d_call: TRBD2
v_call: TRBV5-4
cdr3_nt: TGTGCCAGCAGCTCTCAGTCGGGGGGGGTAGAGACCCAGTACTTC
cdr3_aa: CASSSQSGGVETQYF

j_call: TRBJ1-5
clone_size: few
d_call: NA
v_call: TRBV19
cdr3_nt: TGTGCCAGTAGTATGGGGAGGGCTCAGCCCCAGCATTTT
cdr3_aa: CASSMGRAQPQHF

j_call: TRBJ2-7
clone_size: NA
d_call: NA
v_call: TRBV7-9
cdr3_nt: TGTGCCAGCAGCTTAGAGGTGGCAGGGGCCTACGAGCAGTACTTC
cdr3_aa: CASSLEVAGAYEQYF

j_call: TRBJ1-2
clone_size: NA
d_call: NA
v_call: TRBV9
cdr3_nt: TGTGCCAGCAGCGTAGATGGGTCAGCGAACCCTTATGGCTACACCTTC
cdr3_aa: CASSVDGSANPYGYTF